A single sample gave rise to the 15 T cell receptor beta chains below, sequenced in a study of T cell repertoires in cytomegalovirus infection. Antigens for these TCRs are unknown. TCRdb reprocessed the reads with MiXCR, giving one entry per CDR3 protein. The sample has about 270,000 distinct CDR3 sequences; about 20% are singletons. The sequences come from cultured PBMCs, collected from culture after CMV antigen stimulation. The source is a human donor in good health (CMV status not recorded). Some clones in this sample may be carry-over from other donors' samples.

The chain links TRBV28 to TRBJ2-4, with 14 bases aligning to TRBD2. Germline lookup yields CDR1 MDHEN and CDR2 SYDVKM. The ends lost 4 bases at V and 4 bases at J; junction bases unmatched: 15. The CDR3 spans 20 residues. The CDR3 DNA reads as TGTGCCAGCAGTTCCCATCCCGGGACTAGCGGGAGTTGGGGAAAAAACATTCAGTACTTC. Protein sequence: CASSSHPGTSGSWGKNIQYF. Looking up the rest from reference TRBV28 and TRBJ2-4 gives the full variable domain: DVKVTQSSRYLVKRTGEKVFLECVQDMDHENMFWYRQDPGLGLRLIYFSYDVKMKEKGDIPEGYSVSREKKERFSLILESASTNQTSMYLCASSSHPGTSGSWGKNIQYFGAGTRLSVL.

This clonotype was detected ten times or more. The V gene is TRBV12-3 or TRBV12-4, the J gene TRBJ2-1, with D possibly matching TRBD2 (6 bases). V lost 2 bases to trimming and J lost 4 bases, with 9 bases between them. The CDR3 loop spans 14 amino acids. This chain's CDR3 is CASSLNSGYNEQFF. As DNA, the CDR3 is TGTGCCAGCAGTTTAAACAGCGGGTACAATGAGCAGTTCTTC.

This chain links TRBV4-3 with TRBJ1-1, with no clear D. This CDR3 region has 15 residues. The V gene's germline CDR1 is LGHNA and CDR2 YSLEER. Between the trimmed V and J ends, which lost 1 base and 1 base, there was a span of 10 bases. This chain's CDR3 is CASSQGENTNTEAFF. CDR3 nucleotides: TGCGCCAGCAGCCAAGGGGAGAATACGAACACTGAAGCTTTCTTT.

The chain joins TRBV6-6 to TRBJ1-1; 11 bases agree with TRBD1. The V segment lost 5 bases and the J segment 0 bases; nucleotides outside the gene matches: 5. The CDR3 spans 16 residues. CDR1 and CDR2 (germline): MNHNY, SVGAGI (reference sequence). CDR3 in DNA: TGTGCCAGCAGTCGGACAGGGGGCGTGATGAACACTGAAGCTTTCTTT. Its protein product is CASSRTGGVMNTEAFF.

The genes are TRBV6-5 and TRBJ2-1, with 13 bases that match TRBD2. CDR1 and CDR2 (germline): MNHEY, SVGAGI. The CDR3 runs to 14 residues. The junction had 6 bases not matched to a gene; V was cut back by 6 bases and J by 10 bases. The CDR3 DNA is TGTGCCAGCAGCCGGGGACTAGCGGGAAGCGAGCAGTTCTTC. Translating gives CASSRGLAGSEQFF.

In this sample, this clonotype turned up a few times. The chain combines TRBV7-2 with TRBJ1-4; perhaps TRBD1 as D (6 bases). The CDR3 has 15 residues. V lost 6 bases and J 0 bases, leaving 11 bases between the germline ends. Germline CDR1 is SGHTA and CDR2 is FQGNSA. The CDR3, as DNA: TGTGCCAGCAGTTTGCGGGGGCCAACTAATGAAAAACTGTTTTTT. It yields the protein CASSLRGPTNEKLFF.

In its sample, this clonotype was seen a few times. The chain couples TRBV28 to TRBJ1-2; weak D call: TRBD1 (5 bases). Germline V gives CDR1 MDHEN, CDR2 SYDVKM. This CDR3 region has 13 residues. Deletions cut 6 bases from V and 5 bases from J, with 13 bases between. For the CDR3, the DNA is TGTGCCAGCAGCACGGGGGGAAGATATGGCTACACCTTC. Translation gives CASSTGGRYGYTF.

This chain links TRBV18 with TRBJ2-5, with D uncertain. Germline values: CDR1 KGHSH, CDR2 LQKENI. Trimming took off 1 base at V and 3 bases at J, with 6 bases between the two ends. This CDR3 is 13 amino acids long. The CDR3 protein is CASSPLTEETQYF. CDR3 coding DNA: TGTGCCAGCTCACCACTTACAGAAGAGACCCAGTACTTC.

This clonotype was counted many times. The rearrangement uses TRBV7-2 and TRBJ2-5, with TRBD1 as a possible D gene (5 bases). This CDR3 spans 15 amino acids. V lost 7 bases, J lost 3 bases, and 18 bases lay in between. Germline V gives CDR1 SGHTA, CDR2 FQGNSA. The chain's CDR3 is CASTRQYTRKETQYF. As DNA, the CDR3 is TGTGCCAGCACCCGACAGTACACACGAAAAGAGACCCAGTACTTC.

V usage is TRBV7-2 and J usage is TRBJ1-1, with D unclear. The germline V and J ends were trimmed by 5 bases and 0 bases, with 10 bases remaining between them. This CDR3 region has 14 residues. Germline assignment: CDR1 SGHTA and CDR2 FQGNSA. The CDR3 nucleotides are TGTGCCAGCAGCGTGACACTCCTGAACACTGAAGCTTTCTTT. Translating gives CASSVTLLNTEAFF. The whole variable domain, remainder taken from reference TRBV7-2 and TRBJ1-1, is GAGVSQSPSNKVTEKGKDVELRCDPISGHTALYWYRQSLGQGLEFLIYFQGNSAPDKSGLPSDRFSAERTGGSVSTLTIQRTQQEDSAVYLCASSVTLLNTEAFFGQGTRLTVV.

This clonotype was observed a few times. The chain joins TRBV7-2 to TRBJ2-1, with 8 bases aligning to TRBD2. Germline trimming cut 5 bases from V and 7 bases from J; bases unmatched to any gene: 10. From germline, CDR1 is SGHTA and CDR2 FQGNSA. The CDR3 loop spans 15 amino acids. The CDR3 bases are TGTGCCAGCAGCCTAAGCGGGAGAATCGGAAATGAGCAGTTCTTC. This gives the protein CASSLSGRIGNEQFF.

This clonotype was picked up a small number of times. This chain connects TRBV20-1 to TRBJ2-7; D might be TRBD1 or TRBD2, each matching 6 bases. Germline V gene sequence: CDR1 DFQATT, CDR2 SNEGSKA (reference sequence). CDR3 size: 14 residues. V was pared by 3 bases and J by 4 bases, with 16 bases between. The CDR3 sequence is CSASKGLGTYEQYF. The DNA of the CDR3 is TGCAGTGCTAGCAAGGGACTGGGGACATACGAGCAGTACTTC.

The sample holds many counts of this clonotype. The CDR3 coding sequence is TGTGCCAGCAGCTCCCACCCCACAGATACGCAGTATTTT. This gives the protein CASSSHPTDTQYF. The gene calls are TRBV7-2 and TRBJ2-3, with D unresolved. Germline CDR1 is SGHTA and CDR2 is FQGNSA. The V end was cut by 4 bases, the J end by 2 bases, with 7 bases between. The CDR3 consists of 13 residues.

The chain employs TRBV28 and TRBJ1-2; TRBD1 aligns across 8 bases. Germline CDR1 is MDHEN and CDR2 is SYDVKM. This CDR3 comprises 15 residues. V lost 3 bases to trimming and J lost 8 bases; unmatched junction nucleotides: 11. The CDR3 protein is CASSFQQGGFGGYTF. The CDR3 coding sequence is TGTGCCAGCAGTTTCCAACAGGGGGGGTTCGGGGGCTACACCTTC.

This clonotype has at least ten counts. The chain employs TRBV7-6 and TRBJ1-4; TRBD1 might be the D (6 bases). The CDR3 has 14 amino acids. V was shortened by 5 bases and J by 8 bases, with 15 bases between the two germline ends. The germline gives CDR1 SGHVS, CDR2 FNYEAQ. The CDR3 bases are TGTGCCAGCAGCCTAGGAATTGGGGGCGAAAAACTGTTTTTT. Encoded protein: CASSLGIGGEKLFF. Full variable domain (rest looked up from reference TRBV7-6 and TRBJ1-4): GAGVSQSPRYKVTKRGQDVALRCDPISGHVSLYWYRQALGQGPEFLTYFNYEAQQDKSGLPNDRFSAERPEGSISTLTIQRTEQRDSAMYRCASSLGIGGEKLFFGSGTQLSVL.